This is a list of T cell receptor beta chains from one sample in a study of blood T cell repertoires in COVID-19. Using immunoSEQ multiplex PCR, the repertoire was profiled, and TCRdb retains in-frame clones only, with some absent. The repertoire includes about 110,000 clones, around 85% of them detected once, and more than 5% sits in the top ten. What was sequenced was peripheral blood. These receptors came from a woman in her fifties or sixties with COVID-19, enrolled during active disease. Both conserved end residues are part of each CDR3. Each record gives: D gene, J gene, V gene, clone size, CDR3 DNA, CDR3 protein. D genes are given only for firm matches. For some rows the clone size is stated as once, few or many, or as a class when expanded; others skip it.

TRBD2,TRBJ2-5,TRBV7-2,NA,TGTGCCAGCAGCCCCAACCCGCTAGCGGGTGGGACCCAGTACTTC,CASSPNPLAGGTQYF
NA,TRBJ1-5,TRBV19,NA,TGTGCCAGCAGACACTGGGGGGAGCCCCAGCATTTT,CASRHWGEPQHF
NA,TRBJ1-5,TRBV27,NA,TGTGCCAGCCGCATGACAGGTGAATATAGCAATCAGCCCCAGCATTTT,CASRMTGEYSNQPQHF
TRBD1,TRBJ2-1,TRBV7-7,NA,TGTGCCAGCAGCCCCCGGACAGGGCTATACAATGAGCAGTTCTTC,CASSPRTGLYNEQFF
TRBD1,TRBJ1-2,TRBV7-3,NA,TGTGCCAGCAGCTTAAATGGACAGGGTACCTATGGCTACACCTTC,CASSLNGQGTYGYTF
NA,TRBJ1-5,TRBV6-6,NA,TGTGCCAGCAGTTACGTGGCAAATAGCAATCAGCCCCAGCATTTT,CASSYVANSNQPQHF
TRBD1,TRBJ1-5,TRBV27,NA,TGTGCCAGCAGACGGGAACAGGGGGAGACCAATCAGCCCCAGCATTTT,CASRREQGETNQPQHF
TRBD2,TRBJ2-7,TRBV19,NA,TGTGCCAGTACCCTAGCGGGGGTTGGCGAGCAGTACTTC,CASTLAGVGEQYF
NA,TRBJ2-1,TRBV7-2,NA,TGTGCCAGCAGCTTACTGGGGTCGGGACTGAGTAGTGAGCAGTTCTTC,CASSLLGSGLSSEQFF
NA,TRBJ1-1,TRBV9,NA,TGTGCCAGCAGCGTAGACACGATGAACACTGAAGCTTTCTTT,CASSVDTMNTEAFF
NA,TRBJ2-2,TRBV13,NA,TGTGCCAGCAGCTTTCTTTCTGGGGCGCGGGGCGGGGAGCTGTTTTTT,CASSFLSGARGGELFF
NA,TRBJ1-1,TRBV3-1/TRBV3-2,once,TGTGCCAGCAGCTCCCGATGGGTCCGAACAGGGCAGGACGACACTGAAGCTTTCTTT,CASSSRWVRTGQDDTEAFF
NA,TRBJ1-2,TRBV19,once,TGTGCCAGTTCCTCGACTCGGGGGGCACATGGCTACACCTTC,CASSSTRGAHGYTF
TRBD1,TRBJ1-5,TRBV30,few,TGTGCCTGGAGCCTCACAGGGGAGGAGCCCCAGCATTTT,CAWSLTGEEPQHF
TRBD1,TRBJ1-2,TRBV5-1,NA,TGCGCCAGCAGCCCGGGACAGCTCTCCAACTATGGCTACACCTTC,CASSPGQLSNYGYTF
TRBD1,TRBJ1-1,TRBV2,NA,TGTGCCAGCAGTGAATGGGCAGGGGGCACTGAAGCTTTCTTT,CASSEWAGGTEAFF
TRBD1,TRBJ1-2,TRBV27,NA,TGTGCCACCTGGGACAGGGGGCGCGCGGTTTATGGCTACACCTTC,CATWDRGRAVYGYTF
NA,TRBJ2-1,TRBV2,NA,TGTGCCAGCATCAGCGGACCAAATGAGCAGTTCTTC,CASISGPNEQFF
TRBD1,TRBJ1-2,TRBV19,NA,TGTGCCAGTAGTATGGGAGGGACAGGTGTCTATGGCTACACCTTC,CASSMGGTGVYGYTF
TRBD1,TRBJ1-1,TRBV10-3,NA,TGTGCCATCAGGGGACAGGTTACTGAAGCTTTCTTT,CAIRGQVTEAFF
TRBD1,TRBJ1-1,TRBV24-1,NA,TGTGCCACCAGGGACAGGGTTCGGACTGAAGCTTTCTTT,CATRDRVRTEAFF
NA,TRBJ1-6,TRBV27,NA,TGTGCCAGCAGCACCGACAGGAATATTTCACCCCTCCACTTT,CASSTDRNISPLHF
NA,TRBJ1-2,TRBV5-6,NA,TGTGCCAGCAGCCCTAGTCGGACAGAAACTTACTATGGCTACACCTTC,CASSPSRTETYYGYTF
TRBD1,TRBJ1-1,TRBV6-4,NA,TGTGCCAGCAGTGGAGACAGGGGGGACACTGAAGCTTTCTTT,CASSGDRGDTEAFF
NA,TRBJ2-6,TRBV5-6,NA,TGTGCCAGCAGCCCCCCGACGGGGGTGTCCTCTGGGGCCAACGTCCTGACTTTC,CASSPPTGVSSGANVLTF
NA,TRBJ2-7,TRBV4-2,few,TGTGCCAGCAGCCAAGATTCCAGTCGATCCTACGAGCAGTACTTC,CASSQDSSRSYEQYF
NA,TRBJ1-3,TRBV30,few,TGTGCCTGGAGTGTACTCGACGGGAGTTCTGGAAACACCATATATTTT,CAWSVLDGSSGNTIYF
TRBD2,TRBJ2-2,TRBV7-9,NA,TGTGCCAGCAGCTCCTCGACTAGCGGGGGGCTATACACCGGGGAGCTGTTTTTT,CASSSSTSGGLYTGELFF
NA,TRBJ2-2,TRBV9,once,TGTGCCAGCAGCGTAGGGGCAGAGAACACCGGGGAGCTGTTTTTT,CASSVGAENTGELFF
NA,TRBJ2-3,TRBV10-1,NA,TGCGCCAGCAGTGTGGAGGGAGATACGCAGTATTTT,CASSVEGDTQYF
TRBD2,TRBJ2-1,TRBV5-8,NA,TGTGCCAGCGCATTGCGGGGGGGCTACGACAATGAGCAGTTCTTC,CASALRGGYDNEQFF
TRBD1,TRBJ1-2,TRBV27,NA,TGTGCCAGCAGTTTATCTAAAGGGGGCCATCGCTATGGCTACACCTTC,CASSLSKGGHRYGYTF
NA,TRBJ2-5,TRBV5-1,NA,TGCGCCAGCTCCAATCCGGTGACTACACGGCAAGAGACCCAGTACTTC,CASSNPVTTRQETQYF
NA,TRBJ2-3,TRBV5-1,NA,TGCGCCAGCAGCTCAGTTACAACCCCGGGGACAGATACGCAGTATTTT,CASSSVTTPGTDTQYF
NA,TRBJ1-1,TRBV19,NA,TGTGCCAGTAGTATTGGTCGGCGGACTGAAGCTTTCTTT,CASSIGRRTEAFF
TRBD1,TRBJ1-1,TRBV5-6,NA,TGTGCCAGCAGCACACCGGGACAGGGTTACGGGGCTTTCTTT,CASSTPGQGYGAFF
TRBD1,TRBJ2-7,TRBV2,few,TGTGCCAGCCAGGACAGGGTGACCTCCTACGAGCAGTACTTC,CASQDRVTSYEQYF
NA,TRBJ1-2,TRBV20-1,NA,TGCAGTGCTAGTGGGGCAGCCCAAGAGTCTGGCTACACCTTC,CSASGAAQESGYTF
TRBD1,TRBJ2-7,TRBV5-1,few,TGCGCCAGCAGTTCCGGACAGGGGGAGGGCGAGCAGTACTTC,CASSSGQGEGEQYF
TRBD2,TRBJ2-1,TRBV6-5,few,TGTGCCAGCAGAGAGGGACTAGCGGGCTCCAATGAGCAGTTCTTC,CASREGLAGSNEQFF
NA,TRBJ2-5,TRBV3-1/TRBV3-2,NA,TGTGCCAGCAGCCGGTCACTAGGAGAAGAGACCCAGTACTTC,CASSRSLGEETQYF
NA,TRBJ2-7,TRBV5-6,NA,TGTGCCAGCAGCTTGGAGGTAGGGTGGAGGACAGTAAACGACGAGCAGTACTTC,CASSLEVGWRTVNDEQYF
TRBD1,TRBJ1-2,TRBV2,NA,TGTGCCAGCAGTGAAAGGGAACAGGGGGGATATGGCTACACCTTC,CASSEREQGGYGYTF
NA,TRBJ1-1,TRBV7-8,NA,TGTGCCAGCAGCATGGGGCCGACGGACACTGAAGCTTTCTTT,CASSMGPTDTEAFF
NA,TRBJ1-1,TRBV27,NA,TGTGCCAGCAGTTTATCCAGACAGACTGAAGCTTTCTTT,CASSLSRQTEAFF
TRBD1,TRBJ1-1,TRBV29-1,NA,TGCAGCGTTGGGACAGGGCCGGACACTGAAGCTTTCTTT,CSVGTGPDTEAFF
TRBD2,TRBJ2-4,TRBV9,NA,TGTGCCAGCAGCCCCCCGGGAGGGGGGGCCGACATTCAGTACTTC,CASSPPGGGADIQYF
NA,TRBJ2-4,TRBV6-5,NA,TGTGCCAGCAGCCCGGGACTAGCCAAAAACATTCAGTACTTC,CASSPGLAKNIQYF